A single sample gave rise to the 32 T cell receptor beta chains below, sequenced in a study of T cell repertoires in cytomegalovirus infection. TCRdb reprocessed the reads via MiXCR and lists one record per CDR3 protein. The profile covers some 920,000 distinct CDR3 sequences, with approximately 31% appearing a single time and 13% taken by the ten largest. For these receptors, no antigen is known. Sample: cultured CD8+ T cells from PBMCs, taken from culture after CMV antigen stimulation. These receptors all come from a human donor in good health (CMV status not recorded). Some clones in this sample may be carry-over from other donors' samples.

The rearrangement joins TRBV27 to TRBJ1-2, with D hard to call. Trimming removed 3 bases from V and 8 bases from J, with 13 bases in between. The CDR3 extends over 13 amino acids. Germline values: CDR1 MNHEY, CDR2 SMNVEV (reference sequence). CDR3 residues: CASSFGPTTGYTF. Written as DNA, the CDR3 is TGTGCCAGCAGTTTCGGCCCCACGACGGGCTACACCTTC.

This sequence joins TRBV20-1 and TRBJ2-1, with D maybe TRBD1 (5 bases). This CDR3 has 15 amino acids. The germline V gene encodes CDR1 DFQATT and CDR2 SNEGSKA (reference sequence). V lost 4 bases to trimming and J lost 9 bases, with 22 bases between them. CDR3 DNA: TGCAGTGCTACAATACCCGGCCGCTGGGGCCGTGAGCAGTTCTTC. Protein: CSATIPGRWGREQFF.

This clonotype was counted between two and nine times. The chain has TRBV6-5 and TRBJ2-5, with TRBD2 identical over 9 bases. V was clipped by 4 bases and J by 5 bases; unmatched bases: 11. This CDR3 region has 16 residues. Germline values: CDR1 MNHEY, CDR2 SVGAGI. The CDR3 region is CASSFTSGPDWETQYF. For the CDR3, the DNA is TGTGCCAGCAGTTTCACTAGCGGGCCCGACTGGGAGACCCAGTACTTC.

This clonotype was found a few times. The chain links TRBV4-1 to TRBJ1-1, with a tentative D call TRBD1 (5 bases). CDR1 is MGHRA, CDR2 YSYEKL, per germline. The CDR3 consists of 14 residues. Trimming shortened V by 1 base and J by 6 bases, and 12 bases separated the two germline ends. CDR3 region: CASSQVGVLAEAFF. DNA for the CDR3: TGCGCCAGCAGCCAAGTAGGGGTTTTAGCTGAAGCTTTCTTT.

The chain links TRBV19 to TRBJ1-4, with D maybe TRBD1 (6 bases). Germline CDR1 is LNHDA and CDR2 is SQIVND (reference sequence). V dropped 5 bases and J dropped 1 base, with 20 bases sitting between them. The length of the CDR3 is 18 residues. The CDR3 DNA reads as TGTGCCAGTAGTCGCAGGCAGGATGGAGGGGGAACTAATGAAAAACTGTTTTTT. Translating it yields CASSRRQDGGGTNEKLFF.

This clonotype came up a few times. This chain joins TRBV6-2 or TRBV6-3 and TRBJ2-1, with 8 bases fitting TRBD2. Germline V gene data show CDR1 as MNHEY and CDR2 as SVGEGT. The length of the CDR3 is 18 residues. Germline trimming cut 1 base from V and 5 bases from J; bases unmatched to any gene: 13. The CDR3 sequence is CASSYFPTSRGGNNEQFF. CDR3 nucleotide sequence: TGTGCCAGCAGTTACTTTCCTACTTCTCGGGGGGGTAACAATGAGCAGTTCTTC.

The CDR3 sequence is CASSHGAGTGMFF. CDR3 DNA: TGTGCCAGCAGCCATGGAGCCGGGACAGGGATGTTCTTC. J is TRBJ2-1 and V is TRBV12-3 or TRBV12-4; 9 nucleotides agree with TRBD1. The CDR3 is 13 residues long. The J segment lost 15 bases and the V segment lost 6 bases, leaving 12 bases of the junction unmatched.

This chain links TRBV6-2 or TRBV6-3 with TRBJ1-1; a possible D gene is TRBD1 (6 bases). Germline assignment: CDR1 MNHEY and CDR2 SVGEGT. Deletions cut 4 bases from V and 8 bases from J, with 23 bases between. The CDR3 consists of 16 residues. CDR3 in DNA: TGTGCCAGCAGTTCCGAGAAGGGGGAGAAGGGCCGGGAAGCTTTCTTT. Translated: CASSSEKGEKGREAFF.

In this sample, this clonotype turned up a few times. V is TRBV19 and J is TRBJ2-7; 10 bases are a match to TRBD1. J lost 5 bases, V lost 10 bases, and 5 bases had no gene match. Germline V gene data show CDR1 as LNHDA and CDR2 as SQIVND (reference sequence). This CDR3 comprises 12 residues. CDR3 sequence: CATRDRGDEQYF. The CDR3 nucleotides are TGTGCCACCCGGGACAGGGGAGACGAGCAGTACTTC.

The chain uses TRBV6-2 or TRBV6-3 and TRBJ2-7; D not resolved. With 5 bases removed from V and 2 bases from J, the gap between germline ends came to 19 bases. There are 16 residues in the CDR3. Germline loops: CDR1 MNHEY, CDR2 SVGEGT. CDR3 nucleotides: TGTGCCAGCAGTACCGCCTCGGCTTATCCCCCCTACGAGCAGTACGTC. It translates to CASSTASAYPPYEQYV.

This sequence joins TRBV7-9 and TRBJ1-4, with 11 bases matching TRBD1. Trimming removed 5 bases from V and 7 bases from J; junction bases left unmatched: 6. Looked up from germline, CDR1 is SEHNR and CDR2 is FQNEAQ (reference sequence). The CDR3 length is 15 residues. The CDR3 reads CASSQDRGRGEKLFF. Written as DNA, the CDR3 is TGTGCCAGCAGCCAGGACAGGGGGCGAGGTGAAAAACTGTTTTTT.

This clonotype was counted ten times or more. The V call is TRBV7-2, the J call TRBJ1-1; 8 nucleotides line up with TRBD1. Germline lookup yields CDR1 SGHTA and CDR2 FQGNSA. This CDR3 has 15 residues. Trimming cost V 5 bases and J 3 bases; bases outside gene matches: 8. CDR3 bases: TGTGCCAGCAGCATACAGGGGGAAGGAGACACTGAAGCTTTCTTT. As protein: CASSIQGEGDTEAFF. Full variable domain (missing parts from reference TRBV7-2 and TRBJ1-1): GAGVSQSPSNKVTEKGKDVELRCDPISGHTALYWYRQSLGQGLEFLIYFQGNSAPDKSGLPSDRFSAERTGGSVSTLTIQRTQQEDSAVYLCASSIQGEGDTEAFFGQGTRLTVV.

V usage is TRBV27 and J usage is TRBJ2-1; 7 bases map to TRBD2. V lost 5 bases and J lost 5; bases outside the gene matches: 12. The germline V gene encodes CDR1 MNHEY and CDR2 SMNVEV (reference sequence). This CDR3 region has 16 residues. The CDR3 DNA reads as TGTGCCAGCAGTCCTCTCTCCGGGACTATGAACAATGAGCAGTTCTTC. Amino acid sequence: CASSPLSGTMNNEQFF.

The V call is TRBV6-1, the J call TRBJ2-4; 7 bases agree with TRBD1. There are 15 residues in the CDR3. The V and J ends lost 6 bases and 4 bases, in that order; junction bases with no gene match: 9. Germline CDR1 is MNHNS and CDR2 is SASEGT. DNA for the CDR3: TGTGCCAGCAGCCCTAGGGACAGTTTGAAAAACATTCAGTACTTC. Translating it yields CASSPRDSLKNIQYF.

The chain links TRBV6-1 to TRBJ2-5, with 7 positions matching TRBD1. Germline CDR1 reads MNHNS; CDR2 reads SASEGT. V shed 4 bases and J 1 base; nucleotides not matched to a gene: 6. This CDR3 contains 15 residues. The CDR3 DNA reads TGTGCCAGCAGTGGAACAGGGGTAGTCCAAGAGACCCAGTACTTC. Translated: CASSGTGVVQETQYF.

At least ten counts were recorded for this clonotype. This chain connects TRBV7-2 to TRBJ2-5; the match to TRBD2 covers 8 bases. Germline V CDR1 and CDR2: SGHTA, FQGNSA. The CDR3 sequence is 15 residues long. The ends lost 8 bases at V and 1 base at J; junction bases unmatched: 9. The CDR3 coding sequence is TGTGCCAGCGAATTCCGTAGCGGGATCCAAGAGACCCAGTACTTC. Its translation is CASEFRSGIQETQYF.

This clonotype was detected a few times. This chain's CDR3 is CASSVRDRGPGVEAFF. In DNA, the CDR3 is TGTGCCAGCAGTGTCCGGGACAGGGGGCCAGGGGTTGAAGCTTTCTTT. J is TRBJ1-1 and V is TRBV2, with 12 positions matching TRBD1. With 4 bases clipped from V and 7 bases from J, the junction kept 10 bases outside the gene matches. This CDR3 spans 16 amino acids. CDR1 and CDR2 from the germline V gene are SNHLY and FYNNEI.

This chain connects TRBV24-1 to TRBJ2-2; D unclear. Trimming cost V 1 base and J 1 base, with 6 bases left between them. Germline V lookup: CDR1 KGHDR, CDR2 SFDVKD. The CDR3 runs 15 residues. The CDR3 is CATSDFVKNTGELFF. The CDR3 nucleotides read TGTGCCACCAGTGATTTTGTCAAGAACACCGGGGAGCTGTTTTTT.

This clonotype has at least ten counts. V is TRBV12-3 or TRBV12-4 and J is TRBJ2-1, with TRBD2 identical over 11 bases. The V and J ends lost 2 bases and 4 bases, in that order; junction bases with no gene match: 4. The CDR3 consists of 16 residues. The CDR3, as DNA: TGTGCCAGCAGTTTACAACTAGCGGGGGATTACAATGAGCAGTTCTTC. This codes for CASSLQLAGDYNEQFF.

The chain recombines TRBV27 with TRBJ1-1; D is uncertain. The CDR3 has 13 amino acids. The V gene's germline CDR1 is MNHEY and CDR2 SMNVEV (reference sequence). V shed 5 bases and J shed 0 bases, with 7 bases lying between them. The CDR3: CASSKIMNTEAFF. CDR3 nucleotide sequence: TGTGCCAGCAGTAAGATCATGAACACTGAAGCTTTCTTT.

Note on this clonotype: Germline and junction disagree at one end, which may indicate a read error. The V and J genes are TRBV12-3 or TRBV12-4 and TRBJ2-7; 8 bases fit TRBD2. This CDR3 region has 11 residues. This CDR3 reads CASSLAGYQYF. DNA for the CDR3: TGTGCCAGCAGCTTAGCGGGGTACCAGTACTTC.

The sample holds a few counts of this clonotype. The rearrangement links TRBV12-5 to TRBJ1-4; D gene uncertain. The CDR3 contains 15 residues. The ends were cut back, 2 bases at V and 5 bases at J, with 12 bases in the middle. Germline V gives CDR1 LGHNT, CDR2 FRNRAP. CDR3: CASGLLGRPNEKLFF. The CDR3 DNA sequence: TGTGCTAGTGGTTTGTTGGGGAGACCAAATGAAAAACTGTTTTTT.

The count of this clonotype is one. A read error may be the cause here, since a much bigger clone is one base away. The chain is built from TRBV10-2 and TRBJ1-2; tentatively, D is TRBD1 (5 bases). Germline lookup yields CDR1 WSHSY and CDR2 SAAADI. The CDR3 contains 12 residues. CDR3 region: CASGGTYRGYSF. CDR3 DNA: TGCGCCAGCGGCGGGACTTATCGAGGCTACAGCTTC.

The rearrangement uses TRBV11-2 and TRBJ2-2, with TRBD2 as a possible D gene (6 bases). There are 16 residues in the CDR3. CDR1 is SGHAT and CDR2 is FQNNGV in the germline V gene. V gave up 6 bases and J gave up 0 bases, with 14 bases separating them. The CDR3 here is CASSMWSSANTGELFF. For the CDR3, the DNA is TGTGCCAGCAGTATGTGGTCTAGCGCGAACACCGGGGAGCTGTTTTTT.

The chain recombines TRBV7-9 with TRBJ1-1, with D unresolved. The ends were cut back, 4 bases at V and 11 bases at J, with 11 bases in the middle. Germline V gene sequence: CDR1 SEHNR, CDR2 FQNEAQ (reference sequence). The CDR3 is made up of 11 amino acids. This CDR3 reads CASSSERRAFF. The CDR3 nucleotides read TGTGCCAGCAGCTCCGAGCGCAGGGCTTTCTTT.

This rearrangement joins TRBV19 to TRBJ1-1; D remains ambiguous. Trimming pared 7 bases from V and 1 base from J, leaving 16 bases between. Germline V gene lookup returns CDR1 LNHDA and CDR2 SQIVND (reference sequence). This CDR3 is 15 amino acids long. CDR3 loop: CASTRYGDKNTEAFF. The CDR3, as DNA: TGTGCCAGTACCCGTTATGGGGATAAGAACACTGAAGCTTTCTTT.

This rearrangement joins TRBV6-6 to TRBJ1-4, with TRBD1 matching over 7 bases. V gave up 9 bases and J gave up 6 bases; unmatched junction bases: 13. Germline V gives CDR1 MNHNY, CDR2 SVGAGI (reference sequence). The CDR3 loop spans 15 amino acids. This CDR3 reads CASTDPGQSDEKLFF. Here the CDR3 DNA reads TGTGCCAGTACTGACCCGGGACAGTCGGATGAAAAACTGTTTTTT.

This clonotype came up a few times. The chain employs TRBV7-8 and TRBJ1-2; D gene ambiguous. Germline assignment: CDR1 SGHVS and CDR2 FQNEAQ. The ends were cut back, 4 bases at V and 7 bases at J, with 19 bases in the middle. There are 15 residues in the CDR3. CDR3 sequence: CASSYYLPGSGGYTF. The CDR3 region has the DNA TGTGCCAGCAGCTATTACCTCCCAGGTAGCGGTGGCTACACCTTC.

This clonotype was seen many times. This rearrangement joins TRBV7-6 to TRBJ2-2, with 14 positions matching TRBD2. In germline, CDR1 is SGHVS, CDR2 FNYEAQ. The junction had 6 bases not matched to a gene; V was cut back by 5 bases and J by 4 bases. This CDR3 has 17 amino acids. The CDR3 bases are TGTGCCAGCAGCCCGCGACTAGCGGGGGGGGCCACCGGGGAGCTGTTTTTT. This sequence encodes CASSPRLAGGATGELFF.

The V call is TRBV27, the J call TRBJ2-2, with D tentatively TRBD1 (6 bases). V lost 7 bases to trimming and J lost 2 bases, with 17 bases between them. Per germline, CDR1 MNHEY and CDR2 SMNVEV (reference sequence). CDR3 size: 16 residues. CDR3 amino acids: CASTHLPTGNTGELFF. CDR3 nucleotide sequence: TGTGCCAGCACCCACCTTCCGACAGGAAACACCGGGGAGCTGTTTTTT.

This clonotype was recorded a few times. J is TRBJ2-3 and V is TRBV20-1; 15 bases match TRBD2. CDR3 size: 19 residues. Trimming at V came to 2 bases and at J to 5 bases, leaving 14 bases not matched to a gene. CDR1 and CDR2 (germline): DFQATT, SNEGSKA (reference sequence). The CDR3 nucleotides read TGCAGTGCTAGAAGGGGGGCCGGGACTAGCGGGGGGTTGGTAGATACGCAGTATTTT. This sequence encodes CSARRGAGTSGGLVDTQYF.

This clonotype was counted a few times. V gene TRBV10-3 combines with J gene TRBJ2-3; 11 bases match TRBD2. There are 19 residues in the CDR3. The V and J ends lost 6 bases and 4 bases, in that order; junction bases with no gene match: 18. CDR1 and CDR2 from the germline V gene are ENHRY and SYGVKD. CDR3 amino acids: CAIRSTISRLAGMADTQYF. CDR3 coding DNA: TGTGCCATCAGGTCGACGATTAGCAGACTAGCGGGAATGGCAGATACGCAGTATTTT.